What follows are 3 T cell receptor beta chains derived from one specimen sequenced in a study of blood T cells in healthy people across ages. Alongside a J-beta primer mix, a sample-barcoded 5' primer served in a second PCR lasting roughly 7 to 11 cycles. MiXCR, applied by TCRdb to the 5' RACE reads, yields one record per CDR3 protein. Of 1,100,000 or so distinct CDR3 sequences listed, roughly 45% are singletons. The sample consisted of blood. The receptors stem from a woman in her sixties in good health.

The chain links TRBV6-5 to TRBJ2-1, with 8 positions matching TRBD2. Trimming took 0 bases from V and 2 from J; bases not matched to a gene: 3. Germline CDR1 MNHEY, CDR2 SVGAGI. The CDR3 spans 16 residues. CDR3 residues: CASSYSKAGAYNEQFF. Written as DNA, the CDR3 is TGTGCCAGCAGTTACTCGAAAGCGGGGGCCTACAATGAGCAGTTCTTC.

J is TRBJ2-1 and V is TRBV4-2; 11 bases are a match to TRBD2. The CDR3 has 18 amino acids. Per the germline V gene, CDR1 is LGHNA and CDR2 is YNFKEQ. V was pared by 3 bases and J by 0 bases, with 7 bases of the junction left unmatched. The CDR3 is CASSHPSGGSRSYNEQFF. CDR3 DNA sequence: TGTGCCAGCAGCCACCCTAGCGGGGGGAGCCGCTCCTACAATGAGCAGTTCTTC.

This clonotype turned up a few times. The J gene is TRBJ2-3, the V gene TRBV6-5; the D call may be TRBD1 or TRBD2 (6 bases each). This CDR3 region has 14 residues. Trimming took off 6 bases at V and 2 bases at J, with 12 bases between the two ends. In germline, CDR1 is MNHEY, CDR2 SVGAGI. This CDR3 reads CASSKGGYTDTQYF. The CDR3 bases are TGTGCCAGCAGCAAGGGGGGTTACACAGATACGCAGTATTTT.